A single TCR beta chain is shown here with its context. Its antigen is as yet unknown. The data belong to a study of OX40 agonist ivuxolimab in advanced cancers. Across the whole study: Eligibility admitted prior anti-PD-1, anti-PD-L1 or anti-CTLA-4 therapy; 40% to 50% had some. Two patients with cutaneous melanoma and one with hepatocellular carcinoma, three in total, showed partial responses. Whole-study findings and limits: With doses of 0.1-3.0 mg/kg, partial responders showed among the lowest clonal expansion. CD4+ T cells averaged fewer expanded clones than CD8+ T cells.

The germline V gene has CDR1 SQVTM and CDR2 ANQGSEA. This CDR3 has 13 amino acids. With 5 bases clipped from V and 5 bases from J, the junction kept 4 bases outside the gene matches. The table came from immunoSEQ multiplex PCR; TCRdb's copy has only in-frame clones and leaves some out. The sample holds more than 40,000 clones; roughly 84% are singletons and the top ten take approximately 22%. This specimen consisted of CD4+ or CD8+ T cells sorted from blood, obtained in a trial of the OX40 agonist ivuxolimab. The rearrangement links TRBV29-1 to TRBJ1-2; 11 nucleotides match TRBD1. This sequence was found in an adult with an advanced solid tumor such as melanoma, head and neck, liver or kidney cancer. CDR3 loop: CSVKDRGPYGYTF. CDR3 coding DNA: TGCAGCGTTAAGGACAGGGGGCCATATGGCTACACCTTC.